This T cell receptor beta chain emerged from a study of shared clonotypes between healthy human individuals. Libraries were prepared by immunoSEQ multiplex PCR; TCRdb keeps only in-frame clonotypes and omits some of them. This table has about 1.4 million clones, more than 95% appearing once. The authors divided CD4+ cells into CD45RA+ naive and CD45RA-negative memory subsets. Whole-study findings and limits: Researchers found naive subsets generally carried larger estimated richness than memory subsets.

As for this clone: Its antigen is undetermined.

Germline-derived CDR1 and CDR2 are SNHLY and FYNNEI. There are 17 residues in the CDR3. With V trimmed by 3 bases and J by 7 bases, 9 bases remained unmatched. The specimen was naive CD4+ T cells sorted from blood. The subset here: CD45RA+ positively selected. This TCR was recovered from a man aged 25-40 years in good health. The V call is TRBV2, the J call TRBJ2-1, with 13 bases aligning to TRBD2. CDR3: CASSDYTLAGGPNEQFF. As DNA, the CDR3 is TGTGCCAGCAGTGATTATACACTAGCGGGAGGGCCGAATGAGCAGTTCTTC.